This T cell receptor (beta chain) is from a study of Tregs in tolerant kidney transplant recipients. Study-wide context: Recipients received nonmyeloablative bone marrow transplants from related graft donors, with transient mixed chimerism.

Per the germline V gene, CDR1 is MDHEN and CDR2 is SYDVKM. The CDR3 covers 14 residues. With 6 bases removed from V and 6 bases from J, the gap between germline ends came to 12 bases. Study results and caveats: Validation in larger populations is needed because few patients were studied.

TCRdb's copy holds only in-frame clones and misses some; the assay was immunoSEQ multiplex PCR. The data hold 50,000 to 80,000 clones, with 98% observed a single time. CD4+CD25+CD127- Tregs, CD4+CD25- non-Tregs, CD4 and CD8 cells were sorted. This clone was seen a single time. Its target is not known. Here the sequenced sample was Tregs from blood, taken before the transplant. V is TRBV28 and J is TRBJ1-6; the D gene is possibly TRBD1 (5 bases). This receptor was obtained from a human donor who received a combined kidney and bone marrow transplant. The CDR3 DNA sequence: TGTGCCAGCAGAAACCAGGGTAGTAATTCACCCCTCCACTTT. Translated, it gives CASRNQGSNSPLHF.